Below are 29 T cell receptor beta chains sequenced from a single sample in a study of cytomegalovirus exposure and HLA in healthy donors. Amplification used 60 Vbeta primers and 13 Jbeta primers. This table comes from immunoSEQ multiplex PCR, and its TCRdb copy is limited to in-frame clones, with some not included. The sample has over 130,000 clones, about 84% seen once. Sequencing input: PBMCs. The receptors shown here come from a middle-aged man in good health and CMV-seronegative.

This chain uses TRBV2 with TRBJ2-1; D ambiguous. The V and J ends lost 7 bases and 3 bases respectively, with 4 bases between them. Germline V CDR1 and CDR2: SNHLY, FYNNEI. The CDR3 is 11 amino acids. CDR3 sequence: CASTGYNEQFF. CDR3 in DNA: TGTGCCAGCACCGGCTACAATGAGCAGTTCTTC.

The CDR3 region has the DNA TGTGCCAGTGTTTCGATGACGGGAGGACCCTACAATGAGCAGTTCTTC. It is translated as CASVSMTGGPYNEQFF. The genes are TRBV19 and TRBJ2-1; 7 positions match TRBD2. With 8 bases clipped from V and 2 bases from J, the junction kept 12 bases outside the gene matches. Germline V CDR1 and CDR2: LNHDA, SQIVND (reference sequence). This CDR3 spans 16 amino acids.

This chain joins TRBV5-1 and TRBJ2-1, with D maybe TRBD2 (5 bases). This CDR3 is built from 14 residues. Trimming took off 3 bases at V and 3 bases at J, with 10 bases between the two ends. Germline V CDR1 and CDR2: SGHRS, YFSETQ. As DNA, the CDR3 is TGCGCCAGCAGCTCACACCGGGACTACAATGAGCAGTTCTTC. Translating it yields CASSSHRDYNEQFF.

V gene TRBV19 combines with J gene TRBJ2-1; 11 positions match TRBD2. Germline V gene sequence: CDR1 LNHDA, CDR2 SQIVND (reference sequence). The CDR3 sequence is 16 residues long. J was trimmed by 9 bases and V by 2 bases; bases with no gene match: 9. The CDR3 DNA sequence: TGTGCCAGTAGTATACTGACTAGCGGGATGGTAGGTGAGCAGTTCTTC. It codes for CASSILTSGMVGEQFF.

This clone came up a few times. V gene TRBV29-1 combines with J gene TRBJ1-4, with no clear D. CDR1 and CDR2 from the germline V gene are SQVTM and ANQGSEA. CDR3 size: 13 residues. V lost 8 bases and J 4 bases, leaving 14 bases between the germline ends. CDR3 sequence: CSSSEGSNEKLFF. The DNA of the CDR3 is TGCAGCTCGTCAGAAGGGAGTAATGAAAAACTGTTTTTT.

V usage is TRBV7-6 and J usage is TRBJ1-4; D gene unclear. The V and J ends lost 5 bases and 0 bases respectively, with 10 bases between them. CDR3 size: 15 residues. From germline, CDR1 is SGHVS and CDR2 FNYEAQ. CDR3 nucleotide sequence: TGTGCCAGCAGCCCACGAGATGCAACTAATGAAAAACTGTTTTTT. Its protein is CASSPRDATNEKLFF.

The J gene is TRBJ2-7, the V gene TRBV19; 7 bases fit TRBD1. V shed 2 bases and J 3 bases; nucleotides not matched to a gene: 4. The CDR3 totals 14 residues. Germline CDR1 reads LNHDA; CDR2 reads SQIVND (reference sequence). This CDR3 reads CASSIIPGGYEQYF. CDR3 nucleotide sequence: TGTGCCAGTAGTATAATCCCAGGGGGCTACGAGCAGTACTTC.

This clone showed up just a few times. The genes are TRBV12-5 and TRBJ2-7; TRBD1 matches 10 bases. The CDR3 contains 15 residues. Per the germline V gene, CDR1 is LGHNT and CDR2 is FRNRAP. Trimming took 5 bases from V and 2 from J; bases not matched to a gene: 6. This CDR3 is CASGPAGTGAYEQYF. The CDR3 nucleotides are TGTGCTAGTGGTCCGGCCGGGACAGGGGCCTACGAGCAGTACTTC.

The chain joins TRBV7-2 to TRBJ1-5; 9 bases fit TRBD1. This CDR3 has 14 residues. Germline CDR1 reads SGHTA; CDR2 reads FQGNSA. V shed 3 bases, J shed 10 bases, and the junction held 7 bases outside the gene matches. The CDR3 is CASSLGGQGVPQHF. CDR3 nucleotides: TGTGCCAGCAGCTTGGGGGGACAGGGAGTACCCCAGCATTTT.

This chain joins TRBV5-1 and TRBJ1-1; unclear D gene. The germline V and J ends were trimmed by 3 bases and 3 bases, with 9 bases remaining between them. Germline assignment: CDR1 SGHRS and CDR2 YFSETQ. This CDR3 spans 13 amino acids. In DNA, the CDR3 is TGCGCCAGCAGCTGGCAAGAGGACACTGAAGCTTTCTTT. Protein: CASSWQEDTEAFF.

The gene calls are TRBV30 and TRBJ1-4; D remains ambiguous. CDR1 and CDR2 from the germline V gene are GTSNPN and SVGIG (reference sequence). The V gene lost 3 bases and the J gene lost 7 bases, with 12 bases spanning the gap. The length of the CDR3 is 13 residues. The chain's CDR3 is CAWSRDNGEKLFF. The CDR3 nucleotides read TGTGCCTGGAGCCGGGATAATGGTGAAAAACTGTTTTTT.

A note on this clone: Other nucleotide sequences in the sample specify the same CDR3. This chain connects TRBV18 to TRBJ2-7; 8 bases align to TRBD2. The V gene's germline CDR1 is KGHSH and CDR2 LQKENI. The V gene end was trimmed by 3 bases and the J gene end by 3 bases; junction bases not matched to a gene: 4. This CDR3 comprises 14 residues. This CDR3 is CASSPAGGNYEQYF. The CDR3 nucleotides are TGTGCCAGCTCACCCGCGGGGGGCAACTACGAGCAGTACTTC. Full variable domain (missing parts from reference TRBV18 and TRBJ2-7): NAGVMQNPRHLVRRRGQEARLRCSPMKGHSHVYWYRQLPEEGLKFMVYLQKENIIDESGMPKERFSAEFPKEGPSILRIQQVVRGDSAAYFCASSPAGGNYEQYFGPGTRLTVT.

The V gene is TRBV5-1, the J gene TRBJ2-7; TRBD1 is a possible D gene (5 bases). CDR1 SGHRS and CDR2 YFSETQ come from the germline V gene. The V end lost 0 bases, the J end lost 0 bases, and 10 bases lay between the germline ends. The CDR3 is 15 amino acids. The CDR3 loop is CASSLEGAYSYEQYF. The CDR3 DNA reads TGCGCCAGCAGCTTGGAAGGGGCCTACTCCTACGAGCAGTACTTC.

J is TRBJ1-3 and V is TRBV18, with TRBD1 matching over 7 bases. Germline CDR1 KGHSH, CDR2 LQKENI. CDR3 length: 17 residues. V gave up 2 bases and J gave up 0 bases; unmatched junction bases: 7. CDR3 nucleotide sequence: TGTGCCAGCTCACCAGGGGCCGGACAGGACTCTGGAAACACCATATATTTT. Amino acid sequence: CASSPGAGQDSGNTIYF.

V and J are TRBV18 and TRBJ1-5; possibly TRBD1 for D (6 bases). Looked up from germline, CDR1 is KGHSH and CDR2 is LQKENI. CDR3 length equals 13 residues. Trimming shortened V by 6 bases and J by 5 bases, and 11 bases separated the two germline ends. The CDR3 protein is CASSQGRDQPQHF. CDR3 bases: TGTGCCAGCTCTCAGGGGCGAGATCAGCCCCAGCATTTT.

This chain connects TRBV19 to TRBJ2-5; 8 nucleotides line up with TRBD2. In germline, CDR1 is LNHDA, CDR2 SQIVND (reference sequence). The V segment lost 3 bases and the J segment 3 bases; nucleotides outside the gene matches: 6. The CDR3 is 15 amino acids. The chain's CDR3 is CASSIPGGNKETQYF. As DNA, the CDR3 is TGTGCCAGTAGTATCCCGGGGGGGAATAAAGAGACCCAGTACTTC.

The V call is TRBV7-3, the J call TRBJ2-7, with a possible D match to TRBD1 (6 bases). Trimming took off 4 bases at V and 5 bases at J, with 18 bases between the two ends. There are 15 residues in the CDR3. CDR1 and CDR2 (germline): SGHTA, FQGTGA. For the CDR3, the DNA is TGTGCCAGCAGCTCACAGGGCCCCTTAGGTGACGAGCAGTACTTC. Translation: CASSSQGPLGDEQYF.

CDR3 sequence (DNA): TGCGCCAGCAGCTTGGCGGGATCGACAGGGAGTGAAGCTTTCTTT. Translated: CASSLAGSTGSEAFF. J is TRBJ1-1 and V is TRBV5-1; 7 bases match TRBD1. J lost 7 bases, V lost 0 bases, and 9 bases had no gene match. Germline V gene lookup returns CDR1 SGHRS and CDR2 YFSETQ. This CDR3 comprises 15 residues.

The CDR3, as DNA: TGTGCCAGCAAGGAGGGAAGGAGGACTGAAGCTTTCTTT. Translated: CASKEGRRTEAFF. J is TRBJ1-1 and V is TRBV27; D gene uncertain. CDR1 is MNHEY and CDR2 is SMNVEV in the germline V gene (reference sequence). The CDR3 has 13 amino acids. Deletions cut 7 bases from V and 5 bases from J, with 14 bases between.

The chain employs TRBV2 and TRBJ2-1, with 7 bases matching TRBD2. CDR3 length equals 15 residues. Germline-derived CDR1 and CDR2 are SNHLY and FYNNEI. J lost 5 bases, V lost 6 bases, and 10 bases had no gene match. The CDR3 sequence: CASRRGTGGNNEQFF. The CDR3 DNA sequence: TGTGCCAGCAGGAGGGGAACGGGGGGTAACAATGAGCAGTTCTTC.

The chain employs TRBV9 and TRBJ2-7; the D gene is possibly TRBD2 (5 bases). The V end lost 3 bases, the J end lost 3 bases, and 16 bases lay between the germline ends. There are 15 residues in the CDR3. The germline CDR1 and CDR2 sequences are SGDLS and YYNGEE. As DNA, the CDR3 is TGTGCCAGCAGCGACGGAGGCAGGCCGGACTACGAGCAGTACTTC. It is translated as CASSDGGRPDYEQYF. The full variable domain, completed using reference TRBV9 and TRBJ2-7, is DSGVTQTPKHLITATGQRVTLRCSPRSGDLSVYWYQQSLDQGLQFLIQYYNGEERAKGNILERFSAQQFPDLHSELNLSSLELGDSALYFCASSDGGRPDYEQYFGPGTRLTVT.

The CDR3 nucleotides are TGTGCCAGCAGTCCGGCCGGACAGAGTCTTTATGGCTACACCTTC. This encodes CASSPAGQSLYGYTF. V gene TRBV28 combines with J gene TRBJ1-2; tentatively, D is TRBD1 (6 bases). The CDR3 sequence is 15 residues long. The V end lost 5 bases, the J end lost 5 bases, and 18 bases lay between the germline ends. CDR1 MDHEN and CDR2 SYDVKM come from the germline V gene.

The chain carries TRBV5-1 and TRBJ1-2; D is ambiguous. The CDR3 covers 14 residues. Trimming pared 5 bases from V and 0 bases from J, leaving 11 bases between. Looked up from germline, CDR1 is SGHRS and CDR2 is YFSETQ. CDR3 bases: TGCGCCAGCAGTTCTGGAGGTGCTAACTATGGCTACACCTTC. Protein: CASSSGGANYGYTF.

The J gene is TRBJ2-3, the V gene TRBV2; TRBD1 is a possible D gene (5 bases). Per the germline V gene, CDR1 is SNHLY and CDR2 is FYNNEI. Trimming stripped 8 bases from V and 4 bases from J, with 22 bases between. The CDR3 runs to 16 residues. The CDR3 spells CASSLRGNIGADTQYF. CDR3 DNA sequence: TGTGCCAGCTCCCTTAGGGGCAACATTGGCGCAGATACGCAGTATTTT. Complete variable domain (other parts from reference TRBV2 and TRBJ2-3): EPEVTQTPSHQVTQMGQEVILRCVPISNHLYFYWYRQILGQKVEFLVSFYNNEISEKSEIFDDQFSVERPDGSNFTLKIRSTKLEDSAMYFCASSLRGNIGADTQYFGPGTRLTVL.

The chain employs TRBV2 and TRBJ1-4, with D tentatively TRBD1 (5 bases). This CDR3 has 12 residues. The V gene lost 10 bases and the J gene lost 5 bases, with 11 bases spanning the gap. Germline V lookup: CDR1 SNHLY, CDR2 FYNNEI. This CDR3 reads CAIGEINEKLFF. CDR3 DNA sequence: TGTGCCATAGGGGAAATCAATGAAAAACTGTTTTTT.

This chain uses TRBV7-9 with TRBJ1-3, with D perhaps matching TRBD1 (5 bases). Germline-derived CDR1 and CDR2 are SEHNR and FQNEAQ (reference sequence). There are 16 residues in the CDR3. V gave up 2 bases and J gave up 4 bases, with 15 bases separating them. As DNA, the CDR3 is TGTGCCAGCAGCTTATACAGGCCAACATCGGGAAACACCATATATTTT. It translates to CASSLYRPTSGNTIYF.

The V gene is TRBV6-6, the J gene TRBJ1-5; D is unclear. CDR1 MNHNY and CDR2 SVGAGI come from the germline V gene (reference sequence). The CDR3 contains 16 residues. V lost 7 bases and J lost 0, with 16 bases in between. The DNA for the CDR3 is TGTGCCAGCACTCCCCCAAAAGAGAATAGCAATCAGCCCCAGCATTTT. Amino acids: CASTPPKENSNQPQHF.

This sequence joins TRBV19 and TRBJ1-5; D not certain. Germline V gene sequence: CDR1 LNHDA, CDR2 SQIVND (reference sequence). V gave up 3 bases and J gave up 4 bases, with 10 bases separating them. The CDR3 is 14 residues long. CDR3 sequence reads: CASSIAAMNQPQHF. For the CDR3, the DNA is TGTGCCAGTAGTATTGCGGCAATGAATCAGCCCCAGCATTTT.

The chain employs TRBV19 and TRBJ1-4, with D possibly matching TRBD1 (6 bases). Per germline, CDR1 LNHDA and CDR2 SQIVND (reference sequence). Trimming stripped 5 bases from V and 0 bases from J, with 10 bases between. The CDR3 consists of 15 residues. The CDR3 spells CASSADSATNEKLFF. The DNA for the CDR3 is TGTGCCAGTAGTGCGGACAGCGCAACTAATGAAAAACTGTTTTTT.